Here is one T cell receptor (beta chain) with its context. What it binds is not known. The junction departs from germline at one end; a sequencing error may be responsible. This CDR3 is built from 15 residues. Germline CDR1 and CDR2: MNHEY and SMNVEV (reference sequence). Time point specified: persistent/refractory GD, antithyroid drugs over 5 years with positive TRAb. PBMCs were the source of the RNA used for TCR sequencing. The authors drew patients from an endocrinology department in Xi'an, China. Combining iRepertoire HTBI primers with Arm-PCR of CDR3 regions, the authors built TCR beta libraries. How the authors handled the data: Segment identification across samples yielded about 60 TRBV and roughly 15 TRBJ segments. TCRdb redid the calling of the multiplex PCR reads with MiXCR, one entry per CDR3 protein. For this entry, the V and J calls and clone size follow TCRdb and not the study's own pipeline. The table includes about 310,000 distinct CDR3 sequences, 22% detected once.

The data were obtained in a study of regulatory T cells in long-lasting Graves disease. Study at large: The study counted Graves' disease as persistent given over 5 years of antithyroid drugs and positive TSH receptor antibodies. Study findings and constraints: Repertoires from persistent disease leaned toward TRBV28, TRBJ1-2 and TRBJ2-5.

The chain has TRBV27 and TRBJ1-6; D is undetermined. The receptor was derived from a female donor with Graves disease. Source: peripheral blood mononuclear cells (PBMCs), taken when the disease was refractory, from a patient treated with antithyroid drugs. CDR3 amino acids: CASSLFRVYISPLHF. The CDR3 region has the DNA TGTGCCAGCAGTTTGTTTCGGGTCTATATTTCACCCCTCCACTTT.